A selection of T cell receptor beta chains follows, all from one sample in a study of cytomegalovirus exposure and HLA in healthy donors. Assay: immunoSEQ multiplex PCR; the TCRdb copy retains only in-frame clones and omits some. The sample holds over 150,000 clones; about 84% are singletons and the top ten take over 5%. The sample was PBMCs. The receptors derive from a woman aged 40 to 50 in good health and CMV-seropositive. CDR3s include the opening cysteine and the closing phenylalanine or tryptophan. A D gene is named only where the DNA matches it firmly. Not every row has a clone size; where given, it reads once, few, many or a size class.

TRBJ1-2 TRBV28 - TRBD1 TGTGCCAGCAGCCTAGGGGGACAGAAGAACTATGGCTACACCTTC CASSLGGQKNYGYTF
TRBJ1-2 TRBV15 - - TGTGCCACCAGCAGAGACCGGGTTGAGGAGGGCTACACCTTC CATSRDRVEEGYTF
TRBJ2-1 TRBV7-6 once - TGTGCCAGCAGCCTTGGAGGGGATGTCTACAATGAGCAGTTCTTC CASSLGGDVYNEQFF
TRBJ1-3 TRBV10-2 few - TGCGCCAGCATGGCAGGTTCTGGAAACACCATATATTTT CASMAGSGNTIYF
TRBJ2-7 TRBV14 - - TGTGCCAGCAGCCCGTCAGGGGCGGACTACGAGCAGTACTTC CASSPSGADYEQYF
TRBJ2-1 TRBV7-6 - - TGTGCCAGCAGCTTAACAGGGTATAATCCCTACAATGAGCAGTTCTTC CASSLTGYNPYNEQFF
TRBJ1-5 TRBV18 - - TGTGCCAGCTCACCACGTGAGGGGGTTAGCAATCAGCCCCAGCATTTT CASSPREGVSNQPQHF
TRBJ1-1 TRBV29-1 - - TGCAGCGTTGAAGATCTCGACGGGTCTGAAGCTTTCTTT CSVEDLDGSEAFF
TRBJ1-2 TRBV5-4 - - TGTGCCAGCAGACAACAGGGTGACTATGGCTACACCTTC CASRQQGDYGYTF
TRBJ2-6 TRBV7-3 once TRBD1 TGTGCCAGCAGCTTAAGGACAGGGGCCCCGGTAGGGGCCAACGTCCTGACTTTC CASSLRTGAPVGANVLTF
TRBJ2-7 TRBV13 - - TGTGCCAGCAGCTTTTTCGCCGGCTCCTACGAGCAGTACTTC CASSFFAGSYEQYF
TRBJ1-2 TRBV6-5 - - TGTGCCAGCAGTAGACTGGGGGGGACCTATCTGGGCTACACCTTC CASSRLGGTYLGYTF
TRBJ1-1 TRBV6-1 - - TGTGCCAGCAGTGCCATAGACAGGCCGAACACTGAAGCTTTCTTT CASSAIDRPNTEAFF
TRBJ1-1 TRBV30 once TRBD1 TGTGCCTGGAGTCGGACAGGGCGAGAAGCTTTCTTT CAWSRTGREAFF
TRBJ2-3 TRBV10-1 - TRBD2 TGCGCCAGCAGTACGGGACTAGCGGCCACAGATACGCAGTATTTT CASSTGLAATDTQYF
TRBJ2-3 TRBV6-1 - - TGTGCCAGCAGTGAACATCTAGATACGCGGTATTTT CASSEHLDTRYF
TRBJ2-7 TRBV15 - TRBD2 TGTGCCACCAGCAGGCCGGGAGGGGCTTCCGAGCAGTACTTC CATSRPGGASEQYF
TRBJ1-1 TRBV18 - - TGTGCCAGCTCACCCCTCGAGGAGGTGTTCGGTCTTGAAGCTTTCTTT CASSPLEEVFGLEAFF
TRBJ1-5 TRBV5-1 - - TGCGCCAGCAGCCCCGGCAATGGGCGACAGCCCCAGCATTTT CASSPGNGRQPQHF
TRBJ1-1 TRBV6-1 - - TGTGCCAGCAGTCATCGACAGCTTGAAGCTTTCTTT CASSHRQLEAFF
TRBJ2-1 TRBV15 - - TGTGCCACCAGCCGGTCTTCAGGGGGAGGAGAGCAGTTCTTC CATSRSSGGGEQFF
TRBJ2-1 TRBV4-2 - TRBD2 TGTGCCAGCAGCCAGTTGTCCAGCGGGACTAGCGGGACCGATGAGCAGTTCTTC CASSQLSSGTSGTDEQFF
TRBJ2-1 TRBV19 - - TGTGCCAGTAAGGTAACAGGGCCCTATGAGCAGTTCTTC CASKVTGPYEQFF
TRBJ1-3 TRBV7-9 - TRBD1 TGTGCCAGCAGCTACAGGGGCTCTGGAAACACCATATATTTT CASSYRGSGNTIYF
TRBJ1-5 TRBV19 - TRBD1 TGTGCCAGTAGGCCAGGGGGGACTGCTAATCAGCCCCAGCATTTT CASRPGGTANQPQHF
TRBJ1-5 TRBV5-1 - - TGCGCCAGCAGCTTGGGCGGTGTCAATCAGCCCCAGCATTTT CASSLGGVNQPQHF
TRBJ2-7 TRBV6-5 once TRBD2 TGTGCCAGCAGTCGAGGGACTAGCGCCGGTGAGCAGTACTTC CASSRGTSAGEQYF
TRBJ2-7 TRBV30 - - TGTGCCTGGAGTGGGGTAGCGGACTCCTACGAGCAGTACTTC CAWSGVADSYEQYF
TRBJ2-7 TRBV5-6 - - TGTGCCAGCAGCCCCTTATCCGGGTACGAGCAGTACTTC CASSPLSGYEQYF